A single sample is the source of the 11 T cell receptor beta chains below, sequenced in a study of vaccination effects on CD4 cells after COVID-19. Clones were sequenced by immunoSEQ multiplex PCR, and TCRdb holds only the in-frame ones, with some missing. The profile shows more than 20,000 clones, 77% of them singletons. Sequencing was preceded by expansion of antigen-specific CD4+ T cells with viral peptide pools in the ViraFEST assay. Following culture for under 12 days, CD4+ T cells were isolated. A PCR test confirmed that the person had SARS-CoV-2 infection between March and December 2020. No antigen has been assigned to these receptors. The source material was CD4+ T cells from PBMCs cultured with HCoV-NL63 spike peptides, sampled before COVID-19 vaccination. All receptors derive from a human donor who had a prior SARS-CoV-2 infection.

Only a few counts were recorded for this clone. This rearrangement joins TRBV6-6 to TRBJ2-3; 11 bases map to TRBD2. The germline V gene encodes CDR1 MNHNY and CDR2 SVGAGI (reference sequence). CDR3 size: 15 residues. The V and J ends lost 6 bases and 4 bases, in that order; junction bases with no gene match: 6. Here the CDR3 reads CASRLLAGGPDTQYF. The CDR3 coding sequence is TGTGCCAGCAGACTGCTAGCGGGGGGCCCAGATACGCAGTATTTT.

The sample holds a few counts of this clone. An end of the junction does not agree with germline; a read error may underlie this. The V gene is TRBV7-7, the J gene TRBJ1-3; D gene ambiguous. The CDR3 contains 11 residues. Germline V gene data show CDR1 as SSHAT and CDR2 as FNYEAQ (reference sequence). CDR3 sequence reads: CASSSGNTIYF. Written as DNA, the CDR3 is TGTGCTAGCAGCTCTGGAAACACCATATATTTT.

The chain has TRBV29-1 and TRBJ2-1, with TRBD1 identical over 7 bases. The CDR3 consists of 14 residues. CDR1 and CDR2 from the germline V gene are SQVTM and ANQGSEA. V gave up 7 bases and J gave up 2 bases; unmatched junction bases: 8. CDR3 DNA sequence: TGCAGCGGCACCGTGGGACAGACCTACAATGAGCAGTTCTTC. Its translation: CSGTVGQTYNEQFF.

The chain couples TRBV6-5 to TRBJ1-5; D is undetermined. The germline V and J ends were trimmed by 5 bases and 0 bases, with 8 bases remaining between them. The germline gives CDR1 MNHEY, CDR2 SVGAGI. This CDR3 has 14 residues. The DNA for the CDR3 is TGTGCCAGCAGTCGGTTGGATAGCAATCAGCCCCAGCATTTT. As protein: CASSRLDSNQPQHF.

The chain combines TRBV12-5 with TRBJ1-5; D uncertain. Per the germline V gene, CDR1 is LGHNT and CDR2 is FRNRAP. This CDR3 comprises 13 residues. Trimming removed 4 bases from V and 7 bases from J, with 11 bases in between. As DNA, the CDR3 is TGTGCTAGTGGTTCAGAAAGGGTCCAGCCCCAGCATTTT. Translated: CASGSERVQPQHF.

The CDR3 sequence: CASSVGQGSVYEQYF. The CDR3 DNA reads as TGTGCCAGCAGCGTAGGTCAGGGGTCGGTTTACGAGCAGTACTTC. This chain joins TRBV9 and TRBJ2-7; a weak D match, TRBD1 (6 bases). The V and J ends lost 0 bases and 4 bases respectively, with 14 bases between them. CDR3 length: 15 amino acids. Germline values: CDR1 SGDLS, CDR2 YYNGEE.

The J gene is TRBJ2-2, the V gene TRBV5-1, with D tentatively TRBD1 (6 bases). CDR1 SGHRS and CDR2 YFSETQ come from the germline V gene. The germline V and J ends were trimmed by 4 bases and 1 base, with 11 bases remaining between them. The CDR3 is 15 residues long. Written as DNA, the CDR3 is TGCGCCAGCAGCCCTGGGACAAGGAACACCGGGGAGCTGTTTTTT. It encodes CASSPGTRNTGELFF.

V is TRBV24-1 and J is TRBJ2-1, with 7 bases aligning to TRBD1. V shed 3 bases, J shed 4 bases, and the junction held 8 bases outside the gene matches. The CDR3 contains 16 residues. Germline lookup yields CDR1 KGHDR and CDR2 SFDVKD. The CDR3 sequence is CATSDATGEIYNEQFF. The CDR3, as DNA: TGTGCCACCAGTGATGCAACAGGGGAGATTTACAATGAGCAGTTCTTC.

This rearrangement joins TRBV4-1 to TRBJ1-3; D ambiguous. CDR1 is MGHRA, CDR2 YSYEKL, per germline. The CDR3 extends over 18 amino acids. The V and J ends lost 4 bases and 0 bases respectively, with 19 bases between them. The CDR3 protein is CASSLYHEVSNSGNTIYF. The CDR3 DNA sequence: TGCGCCAGCAGCCTTTACCACGAAGTTTCCAACTCTGGAAACACCATATATTTT.

This clone showed up just a few times. The CDR3 sequence: CAWSRGTNEKLFF. The CDR3 DNA sequence: TGTGCCTGGAGCAGGGGAACTAATGAAAAACTGTTTTTT. The chain links TRBV30 to TRBJ1-4; possible D gene TRBD1, 6 bases. In germline, CDR1 is GTSNPN, CDR2 SVGIG (reference sequence). The V and J ends lost 3 bases and 1 base respectively, with 6 bases between them. The CDR3 covers 13 residues.

J is TRBJ1-5 and V is TRBV2; D call uncertain. Trimming cost V 6 bases and J 8 bases, with 14 bases left between them. The germline gives CDR1 SNHLY, CDR2 FYNNEI. This CDR3 is built from 13 residues. The CDR3 spells CASRGSGKEPQHF. In DNA, the CDR3 is TGTGCCAGCAGGGGGTCCGGTAAGGAGCCCCAGCATTTT.